This entry is about one T cell receptor beta chain. Its antigen is currently unknown. V lost 6 bases, J lost 7 bases, and 15 bases lay in between. CDR1 is WNHNN and CDR2 is SYGVQD in the germline V gene (reference sequence). The CDR3 has 13 amino acids. This specimen comes from a study of graft-versus-host responses after intestinal transplantation. Only in-frame clones appear in the TCRdb table, and some are missing; sequencing was by immunoSEQ multiplex PCR. Among around 93,000 clones listed, about 89% were seen once. The origin of this receptor is a human donor who received an intestinal transplant. Source: unstimulated CD8+ T cells sorted from spleen or lymph node cells, taken before intestinal transplant. This chain links TRBV10-1 with TRBJ1-2; D gene ambiguous. CDR3 sequence (DNA): TGCGCCAGCAGCACGCAACCCGAGGGTGGCTACACCTTC. Translation: CASSTQPEGGYTF.